One and the same sample provided the 29 T cell receptor beta chains below, sequenced in a study of T cells in localized non-small cell lung cancer. Data came from immunoSEQ multiplex PCR; TCRdb stores just in-frame clones and leaves some out. The sample consists of about 77,000 clones, more than 70% of them appearing once. The input for sequencing was peripheral blood, taken before any cancer treatment. Every receptor here comes from a woman aged 40 to 75 with stage I squamous cell lung carcinoma.

This clone was seen more than once but under ten times. The chain is built from TRBV29-1 and TRBJ1-2; maybe TRBD1 (5 bases). CDR1 and CDR2 (germline): SQVTM, ANQGSEA. Between the trimmed V and J ends, which lost 4 bases and 2 bases, there was a span of 8 bases. This CDR3 contains 12 residues. CDR3: CSVVWGNYGYTF. For the CDR3, the DNA is TGCAGCGTTGTTTGGGGGAACTATGGCTACACCTTC.

The rearrangement joins TRBV27 to TRBJ2-7, with TRBD1 matching 7 bases. CDR1 and CDR2 (germline): MNHEY, SMNVEV (reference sequence). This CDR3 region has 14 residues. V was pared by 7 bases and J by 7 bases, with 13 bases of the junction left unmatched. The CDR3 sequence is CASKTVDRVREQYF. The CDR3 bases are TGTGCCAGCAAGACGGTCGACAGGGTGAGAGAGCAGTACTTC.

V is TRBV27 and J is TRBJ1-6; 8 bases are shared with TRBD1. Germline-derived CDR1 and CDR2 are MNHEY and SMNVEV (reference sequence). This CDR3 has 12 residues. J gave up 13 bases and V 5 bases, and 4 bases lay outside the gene matches. The CDR3 sequence: CASSAWTGPLHF. In DNA, the CDR3 is TGTGCCAGCAGTGCCTGGACAGGGCCCCTCCACTTT.

The CDR3: CASSDGGAYSYTF. CDR3 bases: TGTGCCAGCAGCGACGGGGGAGCTTATAGCTACACCTTC. V and J are TRBV6-5 and TRBJ1-2, with D possibly being TRBD1 (5 bases). CDR1 is MNHEY, CDR2 SVGAGI, per germline. This CDR3 is 13 amino acids long. The V end was cut by 6 bases, the J end by 9 bases, with 17 bases between.

This chain connects TRBV7-3 to TRBJ2-1, with TRBD1 matching over 7 bases. Trimming at V came to 0 bases and at J to 4 bases, leaving 3 bases not matched to a gene. Germline lookup yields CDR1 SGHTA and CDR2 FQGTGA. CDR3 length: 15 residues. The CDR3 sequence: CASSLTPTGYNEQFF. CDR3 bases: TGTGCCAGCAGCTTAACCCCGACAGGGTACAATGAGCAGTTCTTC. The full variable domain, in which reference TRBV7-3 and TRBJ2-1 provide the parts outside the CDR3, is GAGVSQTPSNKVTEKGKYVELRCDPISGHTALYWYRQSLGQGPEFLIYFQGTGAADDSGLPNDRFFAVRPEGSVSTLKIQRTERGDSAVYLCASSLTPTGYNEQFFGPGTRLTVL.

CDR3 coding DNA: TGTGCCAGCAGCCAAGGGGACCGGCTGGAGACCCAGTACTTC. Amino acid sequence: CASSQGDRLETQYF. The V gene is TRBV4-2, the J gene TRBJ2-5; TRBD1 or TRBD2 may be the D gene (5 bases each). V was shortened by 1 base and J by 5 bases, with 11 bases between the two germline ends. This CDR3 has 14 residues. Looked up from germline, CDR1 is LGHNA and CDR2 is YNFKEQ.

This rearrangement joins TRBV9 to TRBJ2-3, with D unclear. CDR1 SGDLS and CDR2 YYNGEE come from the germline V gene. The CDR3 covers 12 residues. V lost 3 bases and J lost 6, with 8 bases in between. The CDR3 region is CASSAVEDTQYF. The CDR3 coding sequence is TGTGCCAGCAGCGCCGTAGAGGATACGCAGTATTTT.

The chain is built from TRBV2 and TRBJ1-5; 8 bases map to TRBD1. The CDR3 length is 16 residues. CDR1 and CDR2 (germline): SNHLY, FYNNEI. V dropped 3 bases and J dropped 5; count of bases not matched to a gene: 9. The CDR3 spells CASSERGRGRDQPQHF. DNA of the CDR3: TGTGCCAGCAGTGAGAGGGGCAGGGGGCGAGATCAGCCCCAGCATTTT. The full variable domain, in which reference TRBV2 and TRBJ1-5 provide the parts outside the CDR3, is EPEVTQTPSHQVTQMGQEVILRCVPISNHLYFYWYRQILGQKVEFLVSFYNNEISEKSEIFDDQFSVERPDGSNFTLKIRSTKLEDSAMYFCASSERGRGRDQPQHFGDGTRLSIL.

The chain combines TRBV30 with TRBJ1-2; the D is unclear. V was trimmed by 6 bases and J by 4 bases, leaving 15 bases between them. The V gene's germline CDR1 is GTSNPN and CDR2 SVGIG (reference sequence). The CDR3 sequence is 13 residues long. CDR3 in DNA: TGTGCCTGTTATTCCCCTTCCCTCTATGGCTACACCTTC. The encoded protein is CACYSPSLYGYTF.

The CDR3 here is CASRPRGPDTQYF. CDR3 bases: TGTGCCAGCCGTCCCCGGGGCCCAGATACGCAGTATTTT. This chain uses TRBV2 with TRBJ2-3; the D call may be TRBD1 or TRBD2 (5 bases each). The germline gives CDR1 SNHLY, CDR2 FYNNEI. Trimming shortened V by 8 bases and J by 4 bases, and 13 bases separated the two germline ends. The CDR3 runs 13 residues. The variable domain in full, completed from reference TRBV2 and TRBJ2-3, reads EPEVTQTPSHQVTQMGQEVILRCVPISNHLYFYWYRQILGQKVEFLVSFYNNEISEKSEIFDDQFSVERPDGSNFTLKIRSTKLEDSAMYFCASRPRGPDTQYFGPGTRLTVL.

V and J are TRBV28 and TRBJ1-2; D perhaps matches TRBD1 (6 bases). Germline V gene lookup returns CDR1 MDHEN and CDR2 SYDVKM. This CDR3 contains 14 residues. Trimming left V 5 bases short and J 2 bases short, with 12 bases between. The CDR3 sequence is CASSLGGGNYGYTF. In DNA, the CDR3 is TGTGCCAGCAGTCTTGGGGGCGGGAACTATGGCTACACCTTC.

This clone is a singleton in its sample. V and J are TRBV4-1 and TRBJ2-3; D is unclear. The CDR3 consists of 13 residues. Germline V gives CDR1 MGHRA, CDR2 YSYEKL. Trimming cost V 3 bases and J 5 bases, with 9 bases left between them. This CDR3 reads CASSQGWEDTQYF. The CDR3 nucleotides read TGCGCCAGCAGCCAGGGGTGGGAAGATACGCAGTATTTT.

The genes are TRBV12-2 and TRBJ1-4. TRBV12-2 counts as a pseudogene. The CDR3 runs 15 residues. CDR3 region: CASPERGFPNEKLFF. CDR3 bases: TGTGCAAGTCCCGAACGGGGGTTCCCTAATGAAAAACTGTTTTTT.

This clone was found once. The chain has TRBV5-4 and TRBJ2-3; D call uncertain. V gave up 1 base and J gave up 4 bases, with 13 bases separating them. Germline loops: CDR1 SGHNT, CDR2 YYREEE (reference sequence). This CDR3 is built from 15 residues. The CDR3 spells CASSLPGQVSDTQYF. CDR3 coding DNA: TGTGCCAGCAGCTTGCCCGGGCAGGTCTCAGATACGCAGTATTTT. Looking up the rest from reference TRBV5-4 and TRBJ2-3 gives the full variable domain: ETGVTQSPTHLIKTRGQQVTLRCSSQSGHNTVSWYQQALGQGPQFIFQYYREEENGRGNFPPRFSGLQFPNYSSELNVNALELDDSALYLCASSLPGQVSDTQYFGPGTRLTVL.

This rearrangement joins TRBV6-5 to TRBJ1-1; no clear D. Per germline, CDR1 MNHEY and CDR2 SVGAGI. Deletions cut 10 bases from V and 5 bases from J, with 11 bases between. The length of the CDR3 is 11 residues. CDR3 bases: TGTGCCACCAGAGGTAGGACTGAAGCTTTCTTT. It encodes CATRGRTEAFF.

The rearrangement joins TRBV5-1 to TRBJ2-1; no reliable D call. CDR3 size: 16 residues. Between the trimmed V and J ends, which lost 4 bases and 6 bases, there was a span of 20 bases. CDR1 and CDR2 (germline): SGHRS, YFSETQ. The CDR3 coding sequence is TGCGCCAGCAGCCTCGACTCCTCCACGATCCTCAATGAGCAGTTCTTC. Residues: CASSLDSSTILNEQFF.

The V gene is TRBV7-3, the J gene TRBJ2-2; 11 bases align to TRBD1. The CDR3 loop spans 16 amino acids. In germline, CDR1 is SGHTA, CDR2 FQGTGA. Trimming took 6 bases from V and 3 from J; bases not matched to a gene: 6. The CDR3 reads CASSRTGGSYTGELFF. In DNA form, the CDR3 reads TGTGCCAGCAGTCGGACAGGGGGCTCGTACACCGGGGAGCTGTTTTTT.

The chain carries TRBV7-9 and TRBJ1-2; TRBD1 might be the D (5 bases). Germline lookup yields CDR1 SEHNR and CDR2 FQNEAQ (reference sequence). The CDR3 has 14 residues. The germline V and J ends were trimmed by 5 bases and 2 bases, with 12 bases remaining between them. Written as DNA, the CDR3 is TGTGCCAGCAGCCCGCAGGGAATCAACTATGGCTACACCTTC. Encoded protein: CASSPQGINYGYTF.

This clone is a singleton in its sample. This chain links TRBV4-1 with TRBJ2-2; TRBD1 agrees at 7 bases. Trimming removed 5 bases from V and 2 bases from J; junction bases left unmatched: 5. There are 15 residues in the CDR3. The germline V gene encodes CDR1 MGHRA and CDR2 YSYEKL. The CDR3 protein is CASSAQGINTGELFF. Written as DNA, the CDR3 is TGCGCCAGCAGCGCACAGGGGATAAACACCGGGGAGCTGTTTTTT.

The chain has TRBV7-2 and TRBJ2-5, with D perhaps TRBD1 (5 bases). This CDR3 has 14 amino acids. Germline V lookup: CDR1 SGHTA, CDR2 FQGNSA. V dropped 2 bases and J dropped 0 bases, with 7 bases sitting between them. DNA for the CDR3: TGTGCCAGCAGCTTAACCAGGGACCAAGAGACCCAGTACTTC. Translated: CASSLTRDQETQYF.

This clone was counted between two and nine times. V usage is TRBV9 and J usage is TRBJ2-1; possibly TRBD1 for D (5 bases). The germline V and J ends were trimmed by 0 bases and 3 bases, with 7 bases remaining between them. The CDR3 is made up of 14 amino acids. CDR1 is SGDLS, CDR2 YYNGEE, per germline. CDR3 sequence (DNA): TGTGCCAGCAGCGTAGGGGGCAGCTACAATGAGCAGTTCTTC. Translated, it gives CASSVGGSYNEQFF.

V is TRBV11-2 and J is TRBJ1-4, with a weak D call TRBD1 (6 bases). Germline V CDR1 and CDR2: SGHAT, FQNNGV. The CDR3 covers 15 residues. Trimming cost V 5 bases and J 7 bases, with 17 bases left between them. The CDR3 DNA follows: TGTGCCAGCAGCGCAATCAGGGGATATGGTGAAAAACTGTTTTTT. Its protein is CASSAIRGYGEKLFF.

This chain uses TRBV7-9 with TRBJ2-1; D is unresolved. Germline V gene sequence: CDR1 SEHNR, CDR2 FQNEAQ (reference sequence). The CDR3 runs 15 residues. V lost 2 bases to trimming and J lost 5 bases, with 13 bases between them. The CDR3 sequence: CASSLLSGPHNEQFF. CDR3 nucleotide sequence: TGTGCCAGCAGCTTATTATCCGGACCCCACAATGAGCAGTTCTTC.

DNA for the CDR3: TGTGCCAGCAGCGTCAACAGGGGGGATGGCTACACCTTC. Translated, it gives CASSVNRGDGYTF. The V gene is TRBV7-2, the J gene TRBJ1-2; 8 positions match TRBD1. The CDR3 has 13 amino acids. V was pared by 5 bases and J by 6 bases, with 5 bases of the junction left unmatched. Germline V gene data show CDR1 as SGHTA and CDR2 as FQGNSA.

The chain couples TRBV18 to TRBJ1-1, with 9 bases matching TRBD1. The V and J ends lost 5 bases and 3 bases, in that order; junction bases with no gene match: 10. Per the germline V gene, CDR1 is KGHSH and CDR2 is LQKENI. This CDR3 comprises 16 residues. CDR3 loop: CASSSAGTGKDTEAFF. The CDR3 nucleotides read TGTGCCAGCTCATCAGCCGGGACAGGGAAGGACACTGAAGCTTTCTTT.

The rearrangement uses TRBV19 and TRBJ1-1; possible D gene TRBD1, 5 bases. V shed 3 bases and J shed 0 bases, with 14 bases lying between them. This CDR3 has 16 amino acids. CDR1 is LNHDA and CDR2 is SQIVND in the germline V gene (reference sequence). The CDR3 DNA reads as TGTGCCAGTAGTATCGGGAGGGGAAGGGTGAACACTGAAGCTTTCTTT. This codes for CASSIGRGRVNTEAFF.

Concerning this clone itself: The junction differs from germline at one of its ends, possibly a read error. V usage is TRBV7-7 and J usage is TRBJ2-1, with D possibly being TRBD1 (7 bases). The CDR3 sequence is 14 residues long. Germline lookup yields CDR1 SSHAT and CDR2 FNYEAQ (reference sequence). CDR3 nucleotide sequence: TGTGCTAGCAGCTTAGCGGAGGGGGCGGTTGAGCAGTTCTTC. It specifies CASSLAEGAVEQFF.

This rearrangement joins TRBV27 to TRBJ1-4, with D perhaps TRBD1 (6 bases). CDR1 is MNHEY and CDR2 is SMNVEV in the germline V gene (reference sequence). This CDR3 contains 17 residues. V was trimmed by 7 bases and J by 3 bases, leaving 21 bases between them. This CDR3 is CASTLGGVIIANEKLFF. The CDR3 DNA is TGTGCCAGCACCCTAGGGGGAGTCATTATAGCTAATGAAAAACTGTTTTTT. Complete variable domain (other parts from reference TRBV27 and TRBJ1-4): EAQVTQNPRYLITVTGKKLTVTCSQNMNHEYMSWYRQDPGLGLRQIYYSMNVEVTDKGDVPEGYKVSRKEKRNFPLILESPSPNQTSLYFCASTLGGVIIANEKLFFGSGTQLSVL.

This clone has only one observation. The V gene is TRBV15, the J gene TRBJ2-1, with TRBD1 as a possible D gene (6 bases). V lost 3 bases and J lost 2, with 8 bases in between. In germline, CDR1 is LNHNV, CDR2 YYDKDF (reference sequence). This CDR3 is built from 14 residues. The CDR3 loop is CATSSQGTYNEQFF. CDR3 nucleotide sequence: TGTGCCACCAGCAGCCAGGGGACCTACAATGAGCAGTTCTTC.